Shown below are 9 T cell receptor beta chains from a single sample sequenced in a study of blood T cells in healthy people across ages. The authors ran a second PCR of 7 to 11 cycles using a sample-barcoded 5' primer and a J-beta primer mix. TCRdb re-called the 5' RACE reads through MiXCR, storing one row per CDR3 protein. Of some 1.6 million distinct CDR3 sequences listed, roughly a third are singletons. The specimen was blood. These receptors were taken from a woman in her 30s in good health.

On this clonotype: One end of the junction does not line up with germline, which may come from a read error. The chain carries TRBV12-3 or TRBV12-4 and TRBJ1-1; maybe TRBD1 (6 bases). This CDR3 region has 16 residues. CDR3 bases: TGTGCCAGCATCAGGAGACAGGAGCGGATCAACACCGAAGCTTTCTTT. The encoded protein is CASIRRQERINTEAFF.

The V gene is TRBV14, the J gene TRBJ2-1, with D unresolved. Germline V CDR1 and CDR2: SGHDN, FVKESK. The CDR3 totals 12 residues. V was cut by 4 bases and J by 7 bases, with 8 bases left in between. In nucleotides, the CDR3 is TGTGCCAGCAGCCCGGTCACGAATGAGCAGTTCTTC. The encoded protein is CASSPVTNEQFF.

The chain is built from TRBV9 and TRBJ1-5; D is possibly TRBD1 (5 bases). The V end was cut by 4 bases, the J end by 7 bases, with 15 bases between. Germline lookup yields CDR1 SGDLS and CDR2 YYNGEE. The CDR3 is 14 residues long. The CDR3 nucleotides read TGTGCCAGCAGCCAGGACGCCGGGGGGCAGCCCCAGCATTTT. Its translation is CASSQDAGGQPQHF.

This clonotype has just a few counts. The rearrangement uses TRBV6-4 and TRBJ2-4, with 9 bases identical to TRBD1. The end of the DNA is better explained by TRBJ2-7, so the J call may be wrong. The CDR3 has 17 residues. Germline lookup yields CDR1 MRHNA and CDR2 SNTAGT. The CDR3 nucleotides are TGTGCCAGCAGTGACTTCGAATTGACAGGGGGTGACTACGAGCAGTACTTC. Residues: CASSDFELTGGDYEQYF.

The rearrangement links TRBV6-5 to TRBJ2-1, with TRBD2 identical over 10 bases. Germline V gene lookup returns CDR1 MNHEY and CDR2 SVGAGI. J lost 8 bases, V lost 7 bases, and 11 bases had no gene match. The CDR3 loop spans 15 amino acids. The CDR3 DNA sequence: TGTGCCAGCAAAACGGGGTCTAGCGGGAGATATGAGCAGTTCTTC. Residues: CASKTGSSGRYEQFF.

The rearrangement links TRBV9 to TRBJ2-5; TRBD2 is a possible D gene (6 bases). V was shortened by 0 bases and J by 5 bases, with 17 bases between the two germline ends. In germline, CDR1 is SGDLS, CDR2 YYNGEE. The CDR3 is 16 residues long. The DNA for the CDR3 is TGTGCCAGCAGCGTAGCACCAGGAGGGATGGTGGAGACCCAGTACTTC. It translates to CASSVAPGGMVETQYF.

The chain combines TRBV20-1 with TRBJ2-1, with TRBD2 matching over 8 bases. The CDR3 consists of 16 residues. Germline V lookup: CDR1 DFQATT, CDR2 SNEGSKA (reference sequence). The trim removed 5 bases at V and 4 bases at J, leaving 13 bases unmatched. CDR3 DNA sequence: TGCAGTGCTGAATCGTTCAGCGGGAGCAGTTACAATGAGCAGTTCTTC. Translating gives CSAESFSGSSYNEQFF.

A few counts support this clonotype. This chain uses TRBV7-7 with TRBJ2-7, with a weak D call TRBD2 (6 bases). The V and J ends lost 6 bases and 9 bases respectively, with 18 bases between them. The CDR3 runs to 13 residues. Germline loops: CDR1 SSHAT, CDR2 FNYEAQ (reference sequence). CDR3 sequence reads: CASSLEGSAGQYF. CDR3 bases: TGTGCCAGCAGTTTGGAGGGCAGCGCTGGGCAGTACTTC.

This chain uses TRBV7-2 with TRBJ2-7; 8 positions agree with TRBD2. J lost 5 bases, V lost 8 bases, and 17 bases had no gene match. Per germline, CDR1 SGHTA and CDR2 FQGNSA. This CDR3 is built from 16 residues. The CDR3 reads CASASTPGGERDEQYF. The CDR3 coding sequence is TGTGCCAGCGCCTCAACCCCGGGGGGGGAGAGGGACGAGCAGTACTTC.